This T cell receptor (beta chain) stems from a study of blood T cell repertoires in COVID-19. Study information: Collection of acute and convalescent COVID-19 samples took place in the United States, Italy and Spain. T cells, B-cell-depleted T cells, or PBMCs provided the cDNA or gDNA that served as material.

After removal of 4 bases from V and 0 bases from J, the junction contained 14 bases not matched to a gene. Germline assignment: CDR1 SGDLS and CDR2 YYNGEE. This CDR3 has 19 amino acids. Methods used by the authors: Scientists estimated how many nucleated cells there were by amplifying reference gene primers. The protocol was immunoSEQ multiplex PCR, while the TCRdb copy is restricted to in-frame clones and leaves out a portion. V and J calls plus clone size are reproduced from that table; the DNA served to infer D and trimming. Here the sample spans 28,000 or so clones, 88% being singletons. This clone was found once.

The rearrangement uses TRBV9 and TRBJ2-3, with 10 bases that match TRBD2. Sequenced material: peripheral blood. The sequence was collected from a woman in her forties or fifties with active COVID-19. The DNA of the CDR3 is TGTGCCAGCAGCACAACTGGACTAGCGGCAACCACTAGCACAGATACGCAGTATTTT. Protein product: CASSTTGLAATTSTDTQYF.